The rows below give T cell receptor beta chains drawn from one sample of a study of CD4 T cells in relation to SARS-CoV-2 and coronaviruses. These TCRs' antigens remain unknown. Method: immunoSEQ multiplex PCR; TCRdb's copy keeps in-frame clones and lacks some. The sample contains tens of thousands of clones, 75% to 85% of which appear only once. The specimen sequenced was CD4+ T cells from PBMCs, cultured in vitro. These receptors originate from a human donor in good health. Each CDR3 is given with its conserved first and last residue. A D gene is named only where the DNA matches it firmly. Some rows have no size entry. The others give once, few or many, or a class for an expanded clone.

>TRBV6-1|.|TRBJ2-5|.
CASSEGRGGETQYF
TGTGCCAGCAGTGAAGGAAGGGGCGGAGAGACCCAGTACTTC
>TRBV7-2|.|TRBJ2-1|.
CASSPGGTQYNEQFF
TGTGCCAGCAGCCCCGGGGGAACCCAATACAATGAGCAGTTCTTC
>TRBV29-1|TRBD2|TRBJ2-1|.
CSVHSTSIYNEQFF
TGCAGCGTCCACTCGACTAGCATCTACAATGAGCAGTTCTTC
>TRBV7-8|.|TRBJ1-1|.
CASSPEPGEAFF
TGTGCCAGCAGCCCTGAGCCAGGTGAGGCTTTCTTT
>TRBV9|TRBD2|TRBJ2-7|.
CASSVGLAADGEQYF
TGTGCCAGCAGCGTGGGACTAGCGGCCGACGGCGAGCAGTACTTC
>TRBV6-5|TRBD1|TRBJ1-2|.
CASRTGQGGYTF
TGTGCCAGCAGGACAGGGCAAGGCGGCTACACCTTC
>TRBV4-2|.|TRBJ1-4|.
CASRATAPNEKLFF
TGTGCCAGCAGAGCGACAGCGCCAAATGAAAAACTGTTTTTT
>TRBV12-5|.|TRBJ2-7|.
CASVHLSGPHYEQYF
TGTGCTAGTGTTCACCTATCGGGGCCCCACTACGAGCAGTACTTC
>TRBV7-8|.|TRBJ2-7|once
CASSSRGIQDEQYF
TGTGCCAGCAGCTCTAGGGGGATCCAAGACGAGCAGTACTTC
>TRBV19|TRBD1|TRBJ1-6|.
CASQFGTGVNSPLHF
TGTGCCAGCCAATTCGGGACAGGGGTTAATTCACCCCTCCACTTT
>TRBV28|.|TRBJ1-5|few
CASSPLPRGLNQPQHF
TGTGCCAGCAGCCCCCTCCCCAGAGGGCTGAATCAGCCCCAGCATTTT
>TRBV5-1|TRBD1|TRBJ2-2|.
CASSPRTGTVNTGELFF
TGCGCCAGCAGCCCCCGAACCGGGACAGTGAACACCGGGGAGCTGTTTTTT
>TRBV6-5|.|TRBJ1-5|.
CASSYAVSQPQHF
TGTGCCAGCAGTTACGCCGTTAGTCAGCCCCAGCATTTT
>TRBV28|.|TRBJ1-3|.
CASRRSGNTIYF
TGTGCCAGCCGGCGCTCTGGAAACACCATATATTTT
>TRBV18|TRBD1|TRBJ2-5|.
CASFSNRDSQETQYF
TGTGCCAGCTTTTCGAACCGGGACAGCCAAGAGACCCAGTACTTC
>TRBV5-1|TRBD1|TRBJ1-5|.
CASRSDRAGEPQHF
TGCGCCAGCAGATCGGACAGGGCGGGCGAGCCCCAGCATTTT
>TRBV7-9|.|TRBJ2-1|.
CASSFSPHSEQFF
TGTGCCAGCAGCTTCTCACCTCACTCTGAGCAGTTCTTC
>TRBV5-1|TRBD2|TRBJ2-7|.
CASSLEGGNYEQYF
TGCGCCAGCAGCTTGGAGGGAGGGAACTACGAGCAGTACTTC
>TRBV20-1|TRBD2|TRBJ2-1|.
CSASRTSGSREQFF
TGCAGTGCTAGTCGAACTAGCGGGAGTCGTGAGCAGTTCTTC
>TRBV5-6|.|TRBJ1-1|few
CASSLGRANTEAFF
TGTGCCAGCAGCCTCGGGCGGGCAAACACTGAAGCTTTCTTT
>TRBV20-1|.|TRBJ2-1|medium-sized
CSASSSGRSFYNEQFF
TGCAGTGCTAGTTCTTCCGGGAGAAGCTTCTACAATGAGCAGTTCTTC
>TRBV7-3|.|TRBJ1-1|once
CASSLQGRMNTEAFF
TGTGCCAGCAGCTTACAGGGGCGGATGAACACTGAAGCTTTCTTT
>TRBV20-1|.|TRBJ2-1|.
CSGSPSEGSYNEQFF
TGCAGTGGTAGTCCCTCGGAGGGCTCCTACAATGAGCAGTTCTTC
>TRBV5-4|TRBD2|TRBJ2-7|.
CASSFFVTSGVLEQYF
TGTGCCAGCAGCTTTTTTGTGACTAGCGGGGTTCTGGAGCAGTACTTC
>TRBV7-9|.|TRBJ1-2|.
CASSSPTIQGTGYTF
TGTGCCAGCAGCTCCCCAACGATACAGGGTACTGGCTACACCTTC
>TRBV18|TRBD2|TRBJ2-1|.
CASSPRLANNEQFF
TGTGCCAGCTCACCCCGACTAGCGAACAATGAGCAGTTCTTC
>TRBV10-3|.|TRBJ2-7|few
CAIWDARIYEQYF
TGTGCCATCTGGGACGCCCGGATATACGAGCAGTACTTC
>TRBV6-5|.|TRBJ1-1|.
CASRGRNPPEAFF
TGTGCCAGCAGGGGGAGAAACCCACCTGAAGCTTTCTTT
>TRBV12-5|.|TRBJ2-2|.
CASGSPGELFF
TGTGCTAGTGGTTCTCCCGGGGAGCTGTTTTTT
>TRBV18|.|TRBJ1-5|.
CASSPSEGHNQPQHF
TGTGCCAGCTCACCGTCGGAGGGGCACAATCAGCCCCAGCATTTT
>TRBV18|TRBD1|TRBJ2-7|.
CASSMDPGGLYEQYF
TGTGCCAGCTCAATGGACCCAGGGGGCTTGTACGAGCAGTACTTC
>TRBV6-2/TRBV6-3|.|TRBJ1-5|.
CASSPRKREGNQPQHF
TGTGCCAGCAGTCCCCGCAAAAGGGAGGGCAATCAGCCCCAGCATTTT
>TRBV7-3|TRBD1|TRBJ2-1|.
CASSPDRDSYNEQFF
TGTGCCAGCAGCCCAGACAGGGACTCCTACAATGAGCAGTTCTTC
>TRBV5-6|.|TRBJ2-1|.
CASSLSGDFNRLQFF
TGTGCCAGCAGCTTGTCCGGAGACTTCAACCGTCTGCAGTTCTTC
>TRBV25-1|.|TRBJ2-2|.
CASNQPTGELFF
TGTGCCAGCAACCAGCCCACCGGGGAGCTGTTTTTT
>TRBV19|TRBD2|TRBJ2-7|.
CASRKGLAVSYEQYF
TGTGCCAGTAGAAAGGGACTAGCCGTCTCTTACGAGCAGTACTTC
>TRBV6-5|TRBD2|TRBJ2-7|.
CASGPSGSYEQYF
TGTGCCAGCGGACCTAGCGGATCCTACGAGCAGTACTTC
>TRBV19|.|TRBJ1-1|.
CASTSPGAPNTEAFF
TGTGCCAGTACCTCCCCCGGGGCCCCGAACACTGAAGCTTTCTTT
>TRBV2|.|TRBJ1-1|.
CASSRDTPPAFF
TGTGCCAGCAGTAGGGACACCCCCCCCGCTTTCTTT